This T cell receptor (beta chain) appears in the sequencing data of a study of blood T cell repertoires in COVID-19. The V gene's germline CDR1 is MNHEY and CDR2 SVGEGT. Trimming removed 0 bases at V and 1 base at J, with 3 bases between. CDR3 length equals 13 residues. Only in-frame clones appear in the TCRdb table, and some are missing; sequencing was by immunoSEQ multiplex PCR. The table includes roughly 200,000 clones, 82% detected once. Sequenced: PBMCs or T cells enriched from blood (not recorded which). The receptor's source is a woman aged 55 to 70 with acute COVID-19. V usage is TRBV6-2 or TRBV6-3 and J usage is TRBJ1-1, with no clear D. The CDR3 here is CASSYSRNTEAFF. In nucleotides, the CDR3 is TGTGCCAGCAGTTACTCGAGGAACACTGAAGCTTTCTTT.